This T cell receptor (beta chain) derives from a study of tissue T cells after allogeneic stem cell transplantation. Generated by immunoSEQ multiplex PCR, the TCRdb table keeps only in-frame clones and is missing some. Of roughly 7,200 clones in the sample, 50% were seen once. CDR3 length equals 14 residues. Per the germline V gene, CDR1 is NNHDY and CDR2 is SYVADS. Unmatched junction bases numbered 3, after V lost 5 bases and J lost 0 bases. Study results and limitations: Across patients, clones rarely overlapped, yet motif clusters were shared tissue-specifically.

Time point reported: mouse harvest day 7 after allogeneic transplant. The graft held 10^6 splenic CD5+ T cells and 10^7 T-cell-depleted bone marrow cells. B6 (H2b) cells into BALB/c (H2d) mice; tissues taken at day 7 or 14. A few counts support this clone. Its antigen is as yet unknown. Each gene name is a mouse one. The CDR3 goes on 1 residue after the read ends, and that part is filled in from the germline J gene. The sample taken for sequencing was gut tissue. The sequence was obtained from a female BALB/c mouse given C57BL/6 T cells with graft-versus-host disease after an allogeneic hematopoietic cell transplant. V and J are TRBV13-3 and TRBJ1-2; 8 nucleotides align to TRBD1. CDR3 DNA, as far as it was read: TGTGCCAGCAGCGCGACAGGGGCAAACTCCGACTACACC. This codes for CASSATGANSDYT. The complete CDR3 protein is CASSATGANSDYTF.